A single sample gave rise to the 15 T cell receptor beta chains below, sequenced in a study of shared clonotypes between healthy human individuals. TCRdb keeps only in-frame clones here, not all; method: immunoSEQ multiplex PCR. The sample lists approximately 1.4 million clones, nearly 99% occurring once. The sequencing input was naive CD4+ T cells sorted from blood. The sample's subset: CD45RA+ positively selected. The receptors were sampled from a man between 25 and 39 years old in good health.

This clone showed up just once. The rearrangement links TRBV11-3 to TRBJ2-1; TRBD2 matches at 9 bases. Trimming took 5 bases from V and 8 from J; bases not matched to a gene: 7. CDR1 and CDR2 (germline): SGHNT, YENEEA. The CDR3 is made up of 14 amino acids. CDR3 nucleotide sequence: TGTGCCAGCAGCCATGGGACTAGCAGGGATGAGCAGTTCTTC. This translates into CASSHGTSRDEQFF.

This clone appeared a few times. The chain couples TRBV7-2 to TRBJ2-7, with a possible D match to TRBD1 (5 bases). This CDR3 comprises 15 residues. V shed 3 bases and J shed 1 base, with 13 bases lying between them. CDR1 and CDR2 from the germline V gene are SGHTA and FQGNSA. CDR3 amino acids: CASSLADAGSYEQYF. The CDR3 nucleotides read TGTGCCAGCAGCTTGGCAGACGCAGGGTCCTACGAGCAGTACTTC.

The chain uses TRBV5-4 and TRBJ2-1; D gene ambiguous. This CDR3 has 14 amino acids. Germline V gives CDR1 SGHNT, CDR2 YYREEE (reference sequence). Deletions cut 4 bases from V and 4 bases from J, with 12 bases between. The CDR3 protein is CASSLRQVYNEQFF. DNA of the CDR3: TGTGCCAGCAGCCTACGCCAGGTATACAATGAGCAGTTCTTC. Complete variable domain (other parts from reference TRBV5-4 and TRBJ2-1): ETGVTQSPTHLIKTRGQQVTLRCSSQSGHNTVSWYQQALGQGPQFIFQYYREEENGRGNFPPRFSGLQFPNYSSELNVNALELDDSALYLCASSLRQVYNEQFFGPGTRLTVL.

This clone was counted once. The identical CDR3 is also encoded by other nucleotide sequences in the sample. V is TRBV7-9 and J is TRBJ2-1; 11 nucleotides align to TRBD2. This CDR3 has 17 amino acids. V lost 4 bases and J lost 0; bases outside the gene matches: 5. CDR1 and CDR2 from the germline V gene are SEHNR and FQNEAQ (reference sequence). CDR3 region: CASSSPTSGSSYNEQFF. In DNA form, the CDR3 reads TGTGCCAGCAGCTCACCAACTAGCGGGAGCTCCTACAATGAGCAGTTCTTC.

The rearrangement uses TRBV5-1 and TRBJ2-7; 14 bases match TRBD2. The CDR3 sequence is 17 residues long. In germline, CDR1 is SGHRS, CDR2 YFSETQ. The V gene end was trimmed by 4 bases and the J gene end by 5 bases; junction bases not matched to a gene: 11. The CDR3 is CASSPAGLAGVANEQYF. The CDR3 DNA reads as TGCGCCAGCAGCCCGGCGGGACTAGCGGGAGTTGCGAACGAGCAGTACTTC.

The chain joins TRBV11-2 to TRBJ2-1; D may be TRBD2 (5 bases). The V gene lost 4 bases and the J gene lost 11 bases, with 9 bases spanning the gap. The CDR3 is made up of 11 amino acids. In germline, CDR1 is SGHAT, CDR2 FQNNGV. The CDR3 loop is CASSSQTKQFF. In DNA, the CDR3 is TGTGCCAGCAGCTCCCAGACTAAGCAGTTCTTC.

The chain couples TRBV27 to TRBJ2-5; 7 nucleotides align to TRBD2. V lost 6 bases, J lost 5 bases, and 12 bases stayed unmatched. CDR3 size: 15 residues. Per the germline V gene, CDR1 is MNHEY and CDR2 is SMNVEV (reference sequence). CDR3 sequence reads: CASSQGQLRGETQYF. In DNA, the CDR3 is TGTGCCAGCAGCCAGGGCCAGCTGCGGGGGGAGACCCAGTACTTC.

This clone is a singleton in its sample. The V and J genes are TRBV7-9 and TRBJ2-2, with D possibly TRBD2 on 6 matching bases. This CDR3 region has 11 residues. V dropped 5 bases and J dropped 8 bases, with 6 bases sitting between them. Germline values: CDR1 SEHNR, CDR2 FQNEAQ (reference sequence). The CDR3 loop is CASSREGELFF. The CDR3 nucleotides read TGTGCCAGCAGCCGGGAGGGGGAGCTGTTTTTT.

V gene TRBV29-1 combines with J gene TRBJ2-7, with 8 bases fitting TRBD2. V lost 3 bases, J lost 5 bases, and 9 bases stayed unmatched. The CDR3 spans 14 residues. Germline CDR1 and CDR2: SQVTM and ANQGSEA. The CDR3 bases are TGCAGCGTTGACACGGGCGGGAGGTTTGACGAGCAGTACTTC. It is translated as CSVDTGGRFDEQYF.

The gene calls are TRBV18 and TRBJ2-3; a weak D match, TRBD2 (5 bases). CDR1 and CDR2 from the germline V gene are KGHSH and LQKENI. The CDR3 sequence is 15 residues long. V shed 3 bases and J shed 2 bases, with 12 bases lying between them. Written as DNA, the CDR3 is TGTGCCAGCTCACCGGCGGGTGGGAACACAGATACGCAGTATTTT. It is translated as CASSPAGGNTDTQYF.

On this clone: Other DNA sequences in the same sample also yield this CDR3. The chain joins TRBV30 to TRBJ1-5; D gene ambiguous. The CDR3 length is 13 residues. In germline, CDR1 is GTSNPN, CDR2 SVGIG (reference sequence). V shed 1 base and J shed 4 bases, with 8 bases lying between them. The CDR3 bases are TGTGCCTGGAGTGGGGGAGGGAATCAGCCCCAGCATTTT. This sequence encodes CAWSGGGNQPQHF.

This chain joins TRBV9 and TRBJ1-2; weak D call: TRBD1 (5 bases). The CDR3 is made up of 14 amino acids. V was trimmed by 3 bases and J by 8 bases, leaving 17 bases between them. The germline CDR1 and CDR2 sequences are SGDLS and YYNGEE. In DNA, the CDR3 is TGTGCCAGCAGCGAGGCATCACATGGGGGAGGCTACACCTTC. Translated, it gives CASSEASHGGGYTF.

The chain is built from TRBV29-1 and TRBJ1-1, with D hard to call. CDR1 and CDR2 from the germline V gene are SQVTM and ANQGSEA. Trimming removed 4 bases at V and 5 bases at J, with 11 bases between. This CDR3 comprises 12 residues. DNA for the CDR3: TGCAGCGTTGTAAAGGGTACGACTGAAGCTTTCTTT. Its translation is CSVVKGTTEAFF.

The CDR3, as DNA: TGTGCCAGCAGTTCCCGGGACAGACCGAACACCGGGGAGCTGTTTTTT. This encodes CASSSRDRPNTGELFF. The chain is built from TRBV28 and TRBJ2-2; 7 bases line up with TRBD1. J was trimmed by 0 bases and V by 4 bases; bases with no gene match: 5. The germline V gene encodes CDR1 MDHEN and CDR2 SYDVKM. This CDR3 has 16 residues.

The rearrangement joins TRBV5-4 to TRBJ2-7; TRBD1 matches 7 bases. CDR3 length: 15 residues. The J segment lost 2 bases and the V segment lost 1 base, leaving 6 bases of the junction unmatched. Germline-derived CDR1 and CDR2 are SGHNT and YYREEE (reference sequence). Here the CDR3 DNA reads TGTGCCAGCAGCTTGTCCCGACAGGGACCCTACGAGCAGTACTTC. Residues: CASSLSRQGPYEQYF.